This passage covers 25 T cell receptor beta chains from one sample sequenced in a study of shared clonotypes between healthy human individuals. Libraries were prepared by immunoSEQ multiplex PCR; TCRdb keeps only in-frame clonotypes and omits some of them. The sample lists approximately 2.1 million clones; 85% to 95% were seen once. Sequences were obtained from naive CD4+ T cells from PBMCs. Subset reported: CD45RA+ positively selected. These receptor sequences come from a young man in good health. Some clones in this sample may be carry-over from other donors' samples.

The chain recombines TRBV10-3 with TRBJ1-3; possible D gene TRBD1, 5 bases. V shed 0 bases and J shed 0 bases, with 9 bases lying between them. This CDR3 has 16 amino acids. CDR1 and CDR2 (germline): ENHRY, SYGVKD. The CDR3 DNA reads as TGTGCCATCAGTGAGTCGGGACGTAGCTCTGGAAACACCATATATTTT. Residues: CAISESGRSSGNTIYF.

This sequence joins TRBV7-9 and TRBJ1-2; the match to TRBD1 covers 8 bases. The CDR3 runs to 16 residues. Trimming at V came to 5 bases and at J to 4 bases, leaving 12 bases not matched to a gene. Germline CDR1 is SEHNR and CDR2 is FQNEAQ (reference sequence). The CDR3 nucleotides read TGTGCCAGCAGCCCGCGTGGGACAGGTGGAGCCTATGGCTACACCTTC. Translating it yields CASSPRGTGGAYGYTF.

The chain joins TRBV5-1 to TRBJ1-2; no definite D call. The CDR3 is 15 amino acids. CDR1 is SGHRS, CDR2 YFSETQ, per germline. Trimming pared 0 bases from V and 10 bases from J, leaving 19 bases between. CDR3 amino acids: CASSLATEGPEDYTF. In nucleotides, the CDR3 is TGCGCCAGCAGCTTGGCGACGGAGGGCCCCGAAGACTACACCTTC.

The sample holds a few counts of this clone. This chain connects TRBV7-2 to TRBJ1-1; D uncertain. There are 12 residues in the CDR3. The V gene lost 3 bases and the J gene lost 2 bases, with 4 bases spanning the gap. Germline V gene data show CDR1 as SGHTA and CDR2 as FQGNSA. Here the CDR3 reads CASSLHNTEAFF. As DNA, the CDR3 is TGTGCCAGCAGCTTGCATAACACTGAAGCTTTCTTT. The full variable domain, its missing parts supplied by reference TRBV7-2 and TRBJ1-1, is GAGVSQSPSNKVTEKGKDVELRCDPISGHTALYWYRQSLGQGLEFLIYFQGNSAPDKSGLPSDRFSAERTGGSVSTLTIQRTQQEDSAVYLCASSLHNTEAFFGQGTRLTVV.

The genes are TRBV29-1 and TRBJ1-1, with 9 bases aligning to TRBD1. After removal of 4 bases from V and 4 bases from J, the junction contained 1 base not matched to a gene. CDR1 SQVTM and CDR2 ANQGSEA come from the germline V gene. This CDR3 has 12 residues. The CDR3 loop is CSVVDRGTEAFF. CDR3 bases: TGCAGCGTTGTGGACAGGGGCACTGAAGCTTTCTTT.

The CDR3 sequence: CASSSGLVSYEQYF. The CDR3 nucleotides are TGTGCCAGCAGCTCGGGGCTCGTCTCCTACGAGCAGTACTTC. This chain joins TRBV5-4 and TRBJ2-7; D tentatively fits TRBD1 or TRBD2 (5 bases each). The CDR3 runs to 14 residues. V was trimmed by 3 bases and J by 0 bases, leaving 10 bases between them. CDR1 is SGHNT, CDR2 YYREEE, per germline (reference sequence).

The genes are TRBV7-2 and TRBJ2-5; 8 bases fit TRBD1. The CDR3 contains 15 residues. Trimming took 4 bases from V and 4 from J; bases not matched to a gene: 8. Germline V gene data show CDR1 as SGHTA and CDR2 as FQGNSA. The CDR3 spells CASSWGDRSGETQYF. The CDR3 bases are TGTGCCAGCAGCTGGGGGGACAGGTCGGGAGAGACCCAGTACTTC.

CDR3 DNA: TGTGCCAGCAGCTTAAGCGCGCAGGGGGGACTCATTGAGCAGTTCTTC. Translation: CASSLSAQGGLIEQFF. The chain couples TRBV7-3 to TRBJ2-1; tentatively, D is TRBD1 (7 bases). The CDR3 extends over 16 amino acids. Per germline, CDR1 SGHTA and CDR2 FQGTGA. V was trimmed by 1 base and J by 9 bases, leaving 19 bases between them.

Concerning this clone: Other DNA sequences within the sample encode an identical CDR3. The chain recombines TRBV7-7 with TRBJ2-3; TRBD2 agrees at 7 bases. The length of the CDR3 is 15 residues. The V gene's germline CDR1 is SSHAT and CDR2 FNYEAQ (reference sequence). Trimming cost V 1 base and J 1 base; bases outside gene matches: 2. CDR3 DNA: TGTGCCAGCAGCTTAGGGCTAGCGGGCACAGATACGCAGTATTTT. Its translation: CASSLGLAGTDTQYF.

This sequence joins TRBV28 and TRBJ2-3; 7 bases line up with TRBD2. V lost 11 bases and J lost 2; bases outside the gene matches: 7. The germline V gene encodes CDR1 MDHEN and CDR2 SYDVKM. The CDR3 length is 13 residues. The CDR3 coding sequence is TGTGCCGGGAGGGAGGGAGTCACAGATACGCAGTATTTT. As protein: CAGREGVTDTQYF.

The CDR3 DNA reads as TGTGCCAGCAGCTTGCCCTACGCACAGGGGGCGGGGGTGGAGTTCTTC. This gives the protein CASSLPYAQGAGVEFF. This chain connects TRBV7-9 to TRBJ2-1, with 9 bases aligning to TRBD1. This CDR3 spans 16 amino acids. With V trimmed by 3 bases and J by 14 bases, 17 bases remained unmatched. Germline assignment: CDR1 SEHNR and CDR2 FQNEAQ (reference sequence).

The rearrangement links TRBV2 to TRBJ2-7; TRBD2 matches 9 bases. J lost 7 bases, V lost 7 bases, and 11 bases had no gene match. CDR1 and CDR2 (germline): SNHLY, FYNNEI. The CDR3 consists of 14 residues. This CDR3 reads CASIPGTSPPEQYF. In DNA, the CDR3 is TGTGCCAGCATCCCCGGGACTAGCCCGCCGGAGCAGTACTTC.

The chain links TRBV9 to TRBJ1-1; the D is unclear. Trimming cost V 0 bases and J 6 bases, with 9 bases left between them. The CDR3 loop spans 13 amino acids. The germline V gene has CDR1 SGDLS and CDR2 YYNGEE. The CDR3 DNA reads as TGTGCCAGCAGCGTAGGCCCCGGGGCTGAAGCTTTCTTT. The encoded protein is CASSVGPGAEAFF.

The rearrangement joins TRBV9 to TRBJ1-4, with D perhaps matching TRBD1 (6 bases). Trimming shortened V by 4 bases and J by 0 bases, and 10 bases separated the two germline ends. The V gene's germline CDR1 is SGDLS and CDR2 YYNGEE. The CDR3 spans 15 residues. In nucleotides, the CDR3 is TGTGCCAGCAGCACGGGACAATCAACTAATGAAAAACTGTTTTTT. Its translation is CASSTGQSTNEKLFF. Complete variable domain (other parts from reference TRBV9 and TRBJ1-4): DSGVTQTPKHLITATGQRVTLRCSPRSGDLSVYWYQQSLDQGLQFLIQYYNGEERAKGNILERFSAQQFPDLHSELNLSSLELGDSALYFCASSTGQSTNEKLFFGSGTQLSVL.

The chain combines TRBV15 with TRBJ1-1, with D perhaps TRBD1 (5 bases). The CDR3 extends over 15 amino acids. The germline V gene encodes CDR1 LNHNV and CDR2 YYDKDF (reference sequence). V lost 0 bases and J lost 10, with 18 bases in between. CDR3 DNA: TGTGCCACCAGCAGAGATCTGGAGGAGGGGAGGGGAGCTTTCTTT. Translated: CATSRDLEEGRGAFF.

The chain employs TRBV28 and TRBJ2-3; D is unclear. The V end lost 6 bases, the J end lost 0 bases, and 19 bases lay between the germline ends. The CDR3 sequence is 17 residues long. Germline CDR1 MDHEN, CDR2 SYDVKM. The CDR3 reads CASRSFPRGRSTDTQYF. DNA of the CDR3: TGTGCCAGCAGGAGCTTCCCCCGCGGACGCAGCACAGATACGCAGTATTTT. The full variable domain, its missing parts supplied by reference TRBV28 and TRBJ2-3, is DVKVTQSSRYLVKRTGEKVFLECVQDMDHENMFWYRQDPGLGLRLIYFSYDVKMKEKGDIPEGYSVSREKKERFSLILESASTNQTSMYLCASRSFPRGRSTDTQYFGPGTRLTVL.

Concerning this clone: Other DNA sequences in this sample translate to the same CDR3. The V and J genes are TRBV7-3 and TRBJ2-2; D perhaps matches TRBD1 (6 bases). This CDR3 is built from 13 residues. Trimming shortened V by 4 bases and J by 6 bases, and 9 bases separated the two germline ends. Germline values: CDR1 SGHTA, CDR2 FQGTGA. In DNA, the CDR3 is TGTGCCAGCAGCTCAACAGGGCCCGGGGAGCTGTTTTTT. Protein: CASSSTGPGELFF.

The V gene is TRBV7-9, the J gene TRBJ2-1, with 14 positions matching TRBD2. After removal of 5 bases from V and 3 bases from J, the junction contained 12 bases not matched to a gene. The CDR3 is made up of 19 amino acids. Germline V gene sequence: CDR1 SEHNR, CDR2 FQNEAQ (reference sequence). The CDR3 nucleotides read TGTGCCAGCAGCACTAAACCCGGGACTAGCGGGGGCAACTACAATGAGCAGTTCTTC. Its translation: CASSTKPGTSGGNYNEQFF.

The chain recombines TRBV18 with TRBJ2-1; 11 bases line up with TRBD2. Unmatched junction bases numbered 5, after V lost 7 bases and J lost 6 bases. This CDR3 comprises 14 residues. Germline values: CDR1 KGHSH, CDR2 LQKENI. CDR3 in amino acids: CASFGLAGANEQFF. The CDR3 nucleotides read TGTGCCAGCTTCGGACTAGCGGGCGCCAATGAGCAGTTCTTC.

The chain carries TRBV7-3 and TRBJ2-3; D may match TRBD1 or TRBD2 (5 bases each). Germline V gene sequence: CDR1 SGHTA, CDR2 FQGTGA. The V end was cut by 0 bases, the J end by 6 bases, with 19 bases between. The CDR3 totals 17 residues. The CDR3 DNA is TGTGCCAGCAGCTTAACCTCAGACCGGGACGCACAGGATACGCAGTATTTT. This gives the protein CASSLTSDRDAQDTQYF.

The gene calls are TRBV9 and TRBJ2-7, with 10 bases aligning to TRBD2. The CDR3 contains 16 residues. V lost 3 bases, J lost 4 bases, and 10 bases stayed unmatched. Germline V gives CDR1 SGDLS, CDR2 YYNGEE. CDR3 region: CASSARGTSAAYEQYF. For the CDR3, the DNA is TGTGCCAGCAGCGCTAGGGGGACTAGCGCAGCATACGAGCAGTACTTC.

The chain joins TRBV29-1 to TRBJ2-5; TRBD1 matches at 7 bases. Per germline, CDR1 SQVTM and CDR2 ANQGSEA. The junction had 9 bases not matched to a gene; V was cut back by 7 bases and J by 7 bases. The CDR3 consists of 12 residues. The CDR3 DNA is TGCAGCGGCGCAGGGGGTGCAGGGACCCAGTACTTC. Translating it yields CSGAGGAGTQYF.

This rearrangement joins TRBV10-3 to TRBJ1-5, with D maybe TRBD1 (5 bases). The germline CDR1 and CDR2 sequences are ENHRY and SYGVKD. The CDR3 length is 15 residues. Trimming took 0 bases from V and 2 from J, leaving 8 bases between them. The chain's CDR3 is CAISESGLGNQPQHF. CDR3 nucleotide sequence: TGTGCCATCAGTGAGTCGGGACTAGGCAATCAGCCCCAGCATTTT.

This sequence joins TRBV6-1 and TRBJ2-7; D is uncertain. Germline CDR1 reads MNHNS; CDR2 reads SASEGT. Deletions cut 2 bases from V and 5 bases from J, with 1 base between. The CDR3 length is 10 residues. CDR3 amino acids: CASSENEQYF. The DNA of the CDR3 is TGTGCCAGCAGTGAAAACGAGCAGTACTTC.

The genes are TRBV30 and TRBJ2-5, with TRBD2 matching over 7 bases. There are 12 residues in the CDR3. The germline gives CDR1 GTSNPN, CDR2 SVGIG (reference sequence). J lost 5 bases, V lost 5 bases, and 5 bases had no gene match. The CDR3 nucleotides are TGTGCCTGGGTGGGAGGGACGGAGACCCAGTACTTC. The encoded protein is CAWVGGTETQYF.